The TCR beta chain described here comes from a study of CD8+ T cells in alopecia areata. For the study at large: Oral tofacitinib (5 to 10 mg twice daily) was administered to treated patients. Regarding the study as a whole: Tofacitinib delivered significant drops in scalp clonality and in expanded CD8+ clones among the top 100. Patients displayed less clarity in TCR sharing than mice, a finding possibly related to HLA.

Germline lookup yields CDR1 SEHNR and CDR2 FQNEAQ (reference sequence). V dropped 1 base and J dropped 7 bases, with 14 bases sitting between them. This CDR3 is built from 15 residues. This clone has only one observation. Its antigen remains unknown. In each case, RNA was isolated and then reverse transcribed into cDNA as the sequencing template. Sequenced by immunoSEQ multiplex PCR; TCRdb stores in-frame clones only, minus some. This sample has approximately 150,000 clones, with about 88% found just once. Treatment defined: oral pan-JAK inhibitor, 5-10 mg twice daily. Obtained from alopecia areata patients were lesional scalp punch biopsies along with peripheral blood.

The sequencing used CD8+ T cells sorted from blood, collected at week 4, from a patient treated with tofacitinib. The chain employs TRBV7-9 and TRBJ2-1; perhaps D is TRBD1 or TRBD2 (5 bases each). The sequence was collected from a human donor with alopecia areata. The chain's CDR3 is CASSLVGGIGNEQFF. Here the CDR3 DNA reads TGTGCCAGCAGCTTAGTTGGGGGAATTGGTAATGAGCAGTTCTTC.